This TCR beta chain was sequenced in a study of T cell responses to AZD1222 COVID-19 vaccine (dated by TCRdb to the early 2020s). About the full investigation: TCR sequencing covered approximately 230 trial participants: some 210 given two doses of AZD1222 and approximately 25 given two doses of MenACWY control vaccine. Trial participants were enrolled by age into subgroups of 18-55, 56-69 and 70-plus years, and about 150, 27 and 61 TCR-sequenced participants, respectively, were included in these subgroups.

Read against the paper, the sample's time point label means: about 28 days (+/-7) after the second vaccine dose. AZD1222 recipients given second doses at about 4 weeks or at about 12 weeks were pooled, since spike-specific TCR depth and breadth were not found to differ between the two schedules. Samples from vaccinated people were obtained from the UK trials COV001 and COV002, which included a single-blind randomized controlled phase 2/3 trial of AZD1222 (ChAdOx1 nCoV-19) in healthy adults. Trial participant PBMC samples were collected at day 0 and day 28 after the second dose for TCRbeta chain sequencing. From cysteine to phenylalanine, the CDR3 is 16 amino acids long. Just CDR3 DNA is preserved here, 48 bases in frame from base 1. Cut back by 4 bases and 0 bases, the V and J ends lie 14 bases apart. Reading the germline V gene gives CDR1 SGDLS and CDR2 YYNGEE. Concerning this clone itself: Its antigen is still unknown. Per-base quality was not reported, and no clone a single base away is much larger than it.

The CDR3 regions of human TCRbeta chains were analyzed by immunosequencing. On the authors' methods: Repertoire TCRs were checked for matches against a reference library of SARS-CoV-2-specific TCRs that had been generated using the MIRA antigen-specificity platform. Breadth was defined as the fraction of unique TCRs that were SARS-CoV-2-associated, and depth was defined as the fraction of total T cells that were SARS-CoV-2-associated. Using the MIRA data, every spike-specific TCR was mapped to the spike region that the TCR reacted to and assigned to either a CD4 or a CD8 class. Log10-transformed breadth and depth values were compared by one-way ANOVA with Sidak's multiple comparisons tests. TCRdb holds this immuneACCESS table with in-frame rearrangements only. Some clones are missing; in checked studies, unresolved V genes explain under half, and the rest has no known cause. D and trimming come from the DNA, and the V and J calls and clone size come from that table. The sample includes roughly 150,000 clones, with about nine tenths observed a single time. The ten largest make up about 3.5% of the sample.

General study outcomes and caveats: Nearly half of unique spike-specific TCRs reportedly recognized epitopes outside regions mutated in the B.1.351 and B.1.1.7 variants. The 56-69-year group was small, and its depth increase did not reach significance, likely because of low power. CD4 TCRs associated with the vaccine covered the entire spike protein, and the dominant responses were in regions 160-218 and 743-854. Because no day 14 peak-response samples were available, the repertoires could be characterized only after the peak T cell response. A significant rise in spike-specific TCR breadth and depth was observed after two AZD1222 doses relative to day 0 and relative to MenACWY recipients. Most participants were white British and females outnumbered males, and the authors suggested that clonal diversity may have been underestimated. Conclusions about previously exposed vaccinees are limited because only a handful of AZD1222 recipients were SARS-CoV-2 seropositive at baseline.

The sequence came from an adult who received the AZD1222 COVID-19 vaccine. The sample consisted of peripheral blood, taken 28 days after the second AZD1222 dose. The chain couples TRBV9 to TRBJ1-3, with no reliable assignment of the D segment. In nucleotide form, the sequence is TGTGCCAGCAGCCCGCCTGGAACAGCCTCTGGAAACACCATATATTTT. Its protein product is CASSPPGTASGNTIYF.